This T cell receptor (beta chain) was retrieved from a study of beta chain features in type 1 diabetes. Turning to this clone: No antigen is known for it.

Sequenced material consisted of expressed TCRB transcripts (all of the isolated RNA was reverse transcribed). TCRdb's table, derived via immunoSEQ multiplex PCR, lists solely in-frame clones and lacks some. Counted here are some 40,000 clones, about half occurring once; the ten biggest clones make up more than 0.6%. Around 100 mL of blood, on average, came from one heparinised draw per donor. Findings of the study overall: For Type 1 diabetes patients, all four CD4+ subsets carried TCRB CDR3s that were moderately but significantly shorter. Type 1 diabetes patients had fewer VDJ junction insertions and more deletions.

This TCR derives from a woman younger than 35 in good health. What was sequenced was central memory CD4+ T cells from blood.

The CDR3 DNA follows: TGCGCCAGCAGCCCCCGGACAGGGTCGTCAGAGACCCAGTACTTC. The encoded protein is CASSPRTGSSETQYF. The chain joins TRBV5-1 to TRBJ2-5; TRBD1 aligns across 8 bases. The length of the CDR3 is 15 residues. The germline V gene encodes CDR1 SGHRS and CDR2 YFSETQ. With V trimmed by 4 bases and J by 4 bases, 9 bases remained unmatched.